These 9 T cell receptor beta chains came from one sample sequenced in a study of T cells in Graves' hyperthyroidism and ophthalmopathy. TCR beta CDR3 regions were amplified from RNA transcripts. TCR CDR3 regions were first amplified by RT-PCR with HTBI primers. TCRdb re-derived calls from the multiplex PCR reads in MiXCR, one entry per CDR3 protein. The table lists around 600,000 distinct CDR3 sequences, around 13% of them singletons. The source material was blood. The origin of the receptors is a woman aged 45 to 65 with Graves' ophthalmopathy.

In its sample, this clonotype was seen many times. The chain recombines TRBV7-2 with TRBJ1-1, with a weak D call TRBD1 (6 bases). CDR3 length: 15 amino acids. Germline CDR1 and CDR2: SGHTA and FQGNSA. V was trimmed by 0 bases and J by 4 bases, leaving 12 bases between them. CDR3 loop: CASSLAQGGGTEAFF. CDR3 DNA sequence: TGTGCCAGCAGCTTAGCACAGGGAGGCGGCACTGAAGCTTTCTTT.

This clonotype was seen a handful of times. A junction boundary mismatches the germline segment, possibly from a read error. This chain connects TRBV27 to TRBJ1-5; a weak D match, TRBD1 (6 bases). The CDR3 has 15 amino acids. From germline, CDR1 is MNHEY and CDR2 SMNVEV (reference sequence). The CDR3 nucleotides read TGCGCCAGCAGTTTATCCGGGGGACACTATCAGCCCCAGCATTTT. The encoded protein is CASSLSGGHYQPQHF.

The sample holds many counts of this clonotype. The chain links TRBV18 to TRBJ2-7, with 10 nucleotides matching TRBD1. This CDR3 comprises 14 residues. The trim removed 5 bases at V and 3 bases at J, leaving 4 bases unmatched. Germline V gene data show CDR1 as KGHSH and CDR2 as LQKENI. CDR3 coding DNA: TGTGCCAGCTCAGAGCGGACAGGGGGCTACGAGCAGTACTTC. Protein: CASSERTGGYEQYF.

The chain couples TRBV6-1 to TRBJ1-2, with D unclear. Germline assignment: CDR1 MNHNS and CDR2 SASEGT. The CDR3 covers 10 residues. Trimming pared 11 bases from V and 5 bases from J, leaving 9 bases between. CDR3 sequence reads: CASGSYGYTF. The CDR3 coding sequence is TGTGCCTCCGGAAGTTATGGCTACACCTTC.

This clonotype has ten or more counts. The chain joins TRBV12-3 or TRBV12-4 to TRBJ2-1; TRBD2 is a possible D gene (5 bases). The CDR3 is 15 residues long. Deletions cut 3 bases from V and 3 bases from J, with 12 bases between. The CDR3 region has the DNA TGTGCCAGCAGTTTGGCGCCGAGGGACTACAATGAGCAGTTCTTC. This gives the protein CASSLAPRDYNEQFF.

The chain has TRBV2 and TRBJ1-4; 11 bases map to TRBD1. Per the germline V gene, CDR1 is SNHLY and CDR2 is FYNNEI. The CDR3 totals 15 residues. After removal of 8 bases from V and 10 bases from J, the junction contained 12 bases not matched to a gene. CDR3 in amino acids: CASEVPRTGGGKLFF. The CDR3 nucleotides read TGTGCCAGCGAAGTACCCAGGACAGGGGGCGGAAAACTGTTTTTT. Full variable domain (missing parts from reference TRBV2 and TRBJ1-4): EPEVTQTPSHQVTQMGQEVILRCVPISNHLYFYWYRQILGQKVEFLVSFYNNEISEKSEIFDDQFSVERPDGSNFTLKIRSTKLEDSAMYFCASEVPRTGGGKLFFGSGTQLSVL.

In this sample, this clonotype turned up many times. The chain joins TRBV4-1 to TRBJ2-7, with TRBD2 as a possible D gene (6 bases). This CDR3 contains 13 residues. The V gene's germline CDR1 is MGHRA and CDR2 YSYEKL. V lost 1 base, J lost 4 bases, and 8 bases lay in between. The DNA for the CDR3 is TGCGCCAGCAGCCAAGGGGGGAGGTACGAGCAGTACTTC. Encoded protein: CASSQGGRYEQYF.

The chain carries TRBV5-1 and TRBJ1-1; TRBD1 agrees at 7 bases. V trimming: 0 bases; J trimming: 10 bases; junction bases outside the gene matches: 12. Germline loops: CDR1 SGHRS, CDR2 YFSETQ. The CDR3 covers 15 residues. DNA for the CDR3: TGCGCCAGCAGCTTGGTTTCAGGGGGACAGTCAAGAGCTTTCTTT. As protein: CASSLVSGGQSRAFF.

This clonotype has at least ten counts. The genes are TRBV7-9 and TRBJ2-7, with 11 bases lining up with TRBD2. Germline lookup yields CDR1 SEHNR and CDR2 FQNEAQ (reference sequence). The CDR3 runs 17 residues. V was pared by 5 bases and J by 0 bases, with 9 bases of the junction left unmatched. CDR3 nucleotides: TGTGCCAGCAGCACACTAGCGGGAGCTAGGGTCTCCTACGAGCAGTACTTC. Protein product: CASSTLAGARVSYEQYF.